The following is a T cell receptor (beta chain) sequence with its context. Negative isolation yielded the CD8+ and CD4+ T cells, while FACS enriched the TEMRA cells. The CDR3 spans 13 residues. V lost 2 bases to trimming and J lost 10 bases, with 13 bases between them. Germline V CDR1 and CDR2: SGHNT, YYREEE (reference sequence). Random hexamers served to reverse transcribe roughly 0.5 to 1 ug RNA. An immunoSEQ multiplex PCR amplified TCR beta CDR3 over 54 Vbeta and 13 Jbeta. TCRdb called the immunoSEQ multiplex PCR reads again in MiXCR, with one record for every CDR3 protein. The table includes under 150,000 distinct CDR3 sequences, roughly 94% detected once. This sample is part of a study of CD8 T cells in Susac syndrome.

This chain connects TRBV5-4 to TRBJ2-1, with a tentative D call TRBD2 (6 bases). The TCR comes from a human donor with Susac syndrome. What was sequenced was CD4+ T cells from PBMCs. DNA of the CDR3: TGTGCCAGCAGCTTAGGGACTCCCCCCGAGCAGTTCTTC. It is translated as CASSLGTPPEQFF.